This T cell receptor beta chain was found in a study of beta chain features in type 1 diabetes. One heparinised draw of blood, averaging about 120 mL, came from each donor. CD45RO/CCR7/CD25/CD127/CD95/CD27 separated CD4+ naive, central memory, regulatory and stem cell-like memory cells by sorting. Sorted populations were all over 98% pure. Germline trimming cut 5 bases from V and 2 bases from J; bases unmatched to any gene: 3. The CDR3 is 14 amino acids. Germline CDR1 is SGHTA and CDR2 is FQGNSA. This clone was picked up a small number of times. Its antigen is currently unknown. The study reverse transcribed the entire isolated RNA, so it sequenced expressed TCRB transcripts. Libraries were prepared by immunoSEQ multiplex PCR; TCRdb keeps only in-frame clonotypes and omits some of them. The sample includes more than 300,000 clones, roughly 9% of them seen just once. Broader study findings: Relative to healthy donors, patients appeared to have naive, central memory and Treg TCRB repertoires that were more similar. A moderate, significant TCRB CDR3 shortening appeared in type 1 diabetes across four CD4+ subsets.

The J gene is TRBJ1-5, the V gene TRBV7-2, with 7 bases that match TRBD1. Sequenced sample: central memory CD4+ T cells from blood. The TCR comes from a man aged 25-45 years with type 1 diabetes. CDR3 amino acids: CASSRTGGNQPQHF. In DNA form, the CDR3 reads TGTGCCAGCAGCCGAACAGGGGGCAATCAGCCCCAGCATTTT.